The 9 T cell receptor beta chains reported below all come from one sample, sequenced in a study of blood T cell repertoires in COVID-19. The repertoire was sequenced with immunoSEQ multiplex PCR; TCRdb's copy has only in-frame clones and lacks some. In the table there are 20,000 to 25,000 clones, more than 90% of which are singletons. The sequencing sample was made of peripheral blood. The receptors were sampled from a woman in her seventies with active COVID-19.

The rearrangement uses TRBV2 and TRBJ2-2, with TRBD1 matching over 9 bases. Germline V lookup: CDR1 SNHLY, CDR2 FYNNEI. Trimming cost V 6 bases and J 5 bases; bases outside gene matches: 10. The CDR3 sequence is 16 residues long. The CDR3 loop reads CASRLLRDRVTGELFF. The CDR3 nucleotides read TGTGCCAGCAGACTCCTCCGGGACAGGGTTACCGGGGAGCTGTTTTTT. Based on the CDR3 plus reference TRBV2 and TRBJ2-2, the full variable domain is EPEVTQTPSHQVTQMGQEVILRCVPISNHLYFYWYRQILGQKVEFLVSFYNNEISEKSEIFDDQFSVERPDGSNFTLKIRSTKLEDSAMYFCASRLLRDRVTGELFFGEGSRLTVL.

This chain connects TRBV28 to TRBJ1-1, with D perhaps matching TRBD1 (6 bases). This CDR3 contains 13 residues. Germline loops: CDR1 MDHEN, CDR2 SYDVKM. V was trimmed by 6 bases and J by 3 bases, leaving 11 bases between them. The CDR3 nucleotides read TGTGCCAGCAGCCTGGGGGCTCACACTGAAGCTTTCTTT. Translation: CASSLGAHTEAFF. Looking up the rest from reference TRBV28 and TRBJ1-1 gives the full variable domain: DVKVTQSSRYLVKRTGEKVFLECVQDMDHENMFWYRQDPGLGLRLIYFSYDVKMKEKGDIPEGYSVSREKKERFSLILESASTNQTSMYLCASSLGAHTEAFFGQGTRLTVV.

The chain links TRBV30 to TRBJ1-5; D remains unclear. V was clipped by 5 bases and J by 7 bases, with 21 bases between them. Germline lookup yields CDR1 GTSNPN and CDR2 SVGIG (reference sequence). The CDR3 loop spans 15 amino acids. CDR3 amino acids: CAWSSSGYPGQPQHF. Written as DNA, the CDR3 is TGTGCCTGGTCCAGCTCGGGGTATCCTGGCCAGCCCCAGCATTTT.

The chain carries TRBV15 and TRBJ2-5; 11 bases line up with TRBD2. This CDR3 is 18 amino acids long. Germline loops: CDR1 LNHNV, CDR2 YYDKDF (reference sequence). With 1 base clipped from V and 0 bases from J, the junction kept 7 bases outside the gene matches. CDR3 residues: CATSRGDSGGGNQETQYF. CDR3 in DNA: TGTGCCACCAGCAGAGGGGATAGCGGGGGGGGAAACCAAGAGACCCAGTACTTC.

The V call is TRBV6-5, the J call TRBJ2-7, with 7 bases aligning to TRBD2. The J segment lost 4 bases and the V segment lost 7 bases, leaving 13 bases of the junction unmatched. The CDR3 covers 15 residues. CDR1 is MNHEY, CDR2 SVGAGI, per germline. This CDR3 is CASILLASPSYEQYF. The CDR3 DNA sequence: TGTGCCAGCATCTTACTAGCGTCCCCGTCTTACGAGCAGTACTTC.

The V gene is TRBV21-1, the J gene TRBJ2-3; the D call of TRBD1 is as the table states it, not checked on the DNA. TRBV21-1 is noted as a pseudogene. This CDR3 is built from 16 residues. This chain's CDR3 is CASSKGQGRATDTQYF. CDR3 bases: TGTGCCAGCAGCAAGGGTCAGGGAAGGGCCACAGATACGCAGTATTTT.

J is TRBJ2-6 and V is TRBV24-1; D might be TRBD1 (7 bases). Trimming pared 9 bases from V and 0 bases from J, leaving 17 bases between. The CDR3 extends over 17 amino acids. Germline CDR1 KGHDR, CDR2 SFDVKD. CDR3 loop: CATSDGTAGSGANVLTF. CDR3 DNA sequence: TGTGCCACCTCTGATGGGACAGCGGGCTCTGGGGCCAACGTCCTGACTTTC.

This clone was observed once. This rearrangement joins TRBV19 to TRBJ1-2; 7 bases agree with TRBD1. The junction had 3 bases not matched to a gene; V was cut back by 1 base and J by 4 bases. The CDR3 spans 14 residues. Germline assignment: CDR1 LNHDA and CDR2 SQIVND (reference sequence). The CDR3 reads CASSIGQGPYGYTF. The CDR3 DNA is TGTGCCAGTAGTATAGGACAGGGCCCCTATGGCTACACCTTC.

V gene TRBV6-2 or TRBV6-3 combines with J gene TRBJ2-1, with D possibly TRBD2 on 5 matching bases. The CDR3 loop spans 14 amino acids. Trimming shortened V by 0 bases and J by 6 bases, and 9 bases separated the two germline ends. CDR1 and CDR2 from the germline V gene are MNHEY and SVGEGT. The CDR3 DNA is TGTGCCAGCAGTTACTCGAGAGGGATCAATGAGCAGTTCTTC. This gives the protein CASSYSRGINEQFF.